This entry lists 24 T cell receptor beta chains sequenced from one sample in a study of cytomegalovirus exposure and HLA in healthy donors. 13 Jbeta primers and 60 Vbeta primers were used for the PCR. Measured with immunoSEQ multiplex PCR; TCRdb has only the in-frame clones, and not every one. This repertoire shows 90,000 to 120,000 clones, about 81% found once; its top ten account for approximately 2.6%. Material for sequencing was PBMCs. Source of these receptors: a man aged 25 to 45 in good health and CMV-seropositive.

J is TRBJ2-2 and V is TRBV5-1; perhaps TRBD1 as D (6 bases). V lost 2 bases and J lost 6, with 11 bases in between. The CDR3 loop spans 14 amino acids. The germline V gene has CDR1 SGHRS and CDR2 YFSETQ. The CDR3 coding sequence is TGCGCCAGCAGCTTATCAGGGGCCCCCGGGGAGCTGTTTTTT. Its translation is CASSLSGAPGELFF. Drawing the rest from reference TRBV5-1 and TRBJ2-2, the complete variable domain is KAGVTQTPRYLIKTRGQQVTLSCSPISGHRSVSWYQQTPGQGLQFLFEYFSETQRNKGNFPGRFSGRQFSNSRSEMNVSTLELGDSALYLCASSLSGAPGELFFGEGSRLTVL.

This chain uses TRBV6-5 with TRBJ2-3; 12 positions agree with TRBD2. CDR1 and CDR2 from the germline V gene are MNHEY and SVGAGI. Trimming at V came to 4 bases and at J to 2 bases, leaving 4 bases not matched to a gene. The CDR3 length is 16 residues. The CDR3 coding sequence is TGTGCCAGCAGTTTCGGACTAGCGGGAACCACAGATACGCAGTATTTT. Residues: CASSFGLAGTTDTQYF.

This chain joins TRBV18 and TRBJ1-4; TRBD1 aligns across 7 bases. The CDR3 totals 15 residues. CDR1 is KGHSH, CDR2 LQKENI, per germline. V dropped 5 bases and J dropped 4; count of bases not matched to a gene: 7. The CDR3 sequence: CASSSWGDSNEKLFF. CDR3 DNA sequence: TGTGCCAGCTCATCGTGGGGGGACAGTAATGAAAAACTGTTTTTT.

The V gene is TRBV30, the J gene TRBJ2-7; a weak D match, TRBD1 (6 bases). The CDR3 is 14 amino acids. CDR1 and CDR2 (germline): GTSNPN, SVGIG (reference sequence). V gave up 1 base and J gave up 1 base, with 11 bases separating them. The CDR3 DNA sequence: TGTGCCTGGAGTGGATATAGGGGGTCCTACGAGCAGTACTTC. As protein: CAWSGYRGSYEQYF.

This clone was seen more than once but under ten times. The J gene is TRBJ2-5, the V gene TRBV7-8, with D perhaps matching TRBD1 (5 bases). Trimming took 0 bases from V and 5 from J, leaving 10 bases between them. Germline CDR1 SGHVS, CDR2 FQNEAQ. The CDR3 loop spans 14 amino acids. The CDR3 protein is CASSLAPRGETQYF. DNA of the CDR3: TGTGCCAGCAGCTTAGCGCCAAGGGGTGAGACCCAGTACTTC.

The chain has TRBV19 and TRBJ1-5; tentative D call: TRBD1 (5 bases). This CDR3 spans 17 amino acids. In germline, CDR1 is LNHDA, CDR2 SQIVND (reference sequence). Deletions cut 5 bases from V and 5 bases from J, with 22 bases between. As DNA, the CDR3 is TGTGCCAGTAGTCCCCCTTGGAAGGGCAGGGCTGATCAGCCCCAGCATTTT. Amino acids: CASSPPWKGRADQPQHF.

This clone appeared once. The chain links TRBV25-1 to TRBJ2-4; D is possibly TRBD2 (5 bases). Germline loops: CDR1 MGHDK, CDR2 SYGVNS. Trimming stripped 2 bases from V and 6 bases from J, with 8 bases between. The CDR3 spans 13 residues. CDR3 nucleotides: TGTGCCAGCAGTGAACCAGGAGGAAACATTCAGTACTTC. Amino acid sequence: CASSEPGGNIQYF.

J is TRBJ2-1 and V is TRBV6-4; 10 nucleotides agree with TRBD2. The CDR3 has 15 amino acids. Trimming removed 5 bases from V and 1 base from J; junction bases left unmatched: 2. The V gene's germline CDR1 is MRHNA and CDR2 SNTAGT. CDR3 in amino acids: CASSKLAGSYNEQFF. The CDR3 DNA reads as TGTGCCAGCAGTAAACTAGCGGGGTCCTACAATGAGCAGTTCTTC.

This clone was seen just once. This sequence joins TRBV2 and TRBJ1-2, with D perhaps TRBD1 (6 bases). The CDR3 is 14 residues long. The germline V gene encodes CDR1 SNHLY and CDR2 FYNNEI. V was pared by 5 bases and J by 6 bases, with 16 bases between. CDR3 coding DNA: TGTGCCAGCAGTCAAAACTCAGGGGTGGATGGCTACACCTTC. Its protein is CASSQNSGVDGYTF.

This sequence joins TRBV6-1 and TRBJ1-2, with 9 bases matching TRBD1. The trim removed 5 bases at V and 2 bases at J, leaving 6 bases unmatched. The CDR3 totals 15 residues. The germline V gene encodes CDR1 MNHNS and CDR2 SASEGT. DNA for the CDR3: TGTGCCAGCAGTCTACAGGGGGCGCGAAACTATGGCTACACCTTC. It is translated as CASSLQGARNYGYTF.

V and J are TRBV27 and TRBJ1-1, with 8 bases that match TRBD1. This CDR3 contains 14 residues. The germline CDR1 and CDR2 sequences are MNHEY and SMNVEV (reference sequence). Unmatched junction bases numbered 9, after V lost 4 bases and J lost 8 bases. The CDR3: CASSSRPGTGEAFF. The CDR3 region has the DNA TGTGCCAGCAGTTCCCGACCGGGGACAGGCGAAGCTTTCTTT.

V gene TRBV6-4 combines with J gene TRBJ1-2; D not resolved. Germline V gene lookup returns CDR1 MRHNA and CDR2 SNTAGT. The V end was cut by 0 bases, the J end by 7 bases, with 12 bases between. This CDR3 spans 14 amino acids. CDR3 protein: CASSDSPGLLGYTF. The CDR3 nucleotides read TGTGCCAGCAGTGACTCCCCGGGGTTGCTTGGCTACACCTTC.

CDR3 nucleotides: TGCGCCAGCAGCTTGATAACAGGGGGTGATAGCGAGCAGTACTTC. This sequence encodes CASSLITGGDSEQYF. This chain connects TRBV5-1 to TRBJ2-7; 8 bases map to TRBD1. This CDR3 is built from 15 residues. The junction had 9 bases not matched to a gene; V was cut back by 1 base and J by 6 bases. The germline gives CDR1 SGHRS, CDR2 YFSETQ.

V gene TRBV2 combines with J gene TRBJ2-5; D call uncertain. The CDR3 has 15 residues. Trimming left V 4 bases short and J 1 base short, with 13 bases between. Per germline, CDR1 SNHLY and CDR2 FYNNEI. This CDR3 reads CASSVTPPGQETQYF. The CDR3 nucleotides read TGTGCCAGCAGTGTGACCCCGCCAGGCCAAGAGACCCAGTACTTC.

The rearrangement uses TRBV16 and TRBJ1-5; 7 nucleotides agree with TRBD1. The V gene's germline CDR1 is KGHSY and CDR2 FQNENV. The V gene end was trimmed by 8 bases and the J gene end by 7 bases; junction bases not matched to a gene: 14. The CDR3 consists of 15 residues. In nucleotides, the CDR3 is TGTGCCAGCCAACCTGACAGGGCGGTAGGGCAGCCCCAGCATTTT. Amino acids: CASQPDRAVGQPQHF.

V and J are TRBV13 and TRBJ1-2; no definite D call. CDR1 and CDR2 (germline): PRHDT, FYEKMQ (reference sequence). CDR3 length equals 12 residues. V lost 0 bases and J 6 bases, leaving 5 bases between the germline ends. The CDR3 spells CASSLGPDGYTF. The CDR3 DNA reads TGTGCCAGCAGCTTAGGCCCGGATGGCTACACCTTC.

The chain is built from TRBV30 and TRBJ2-4; tentatively, D is TRBD1 (7 bases). Looked up from germline, CDR1 is GTSNPN and CDR2 is SVGIG (reference sequence). The length of the CDR3 is 12 residues. Trimming took off 1 base at V and 10 bases at J, with 11 bases between the two ends. The CDR3 sequence: CAWSGQGGIQYF. The CDR3 bases are TGTGCCTGGAGTGGCCAGGGGGGAATTCAGTACTTC.

In its sample, this clone was seen a few times. The chain has TRBV5-4 and TRBJ1-1; 9 bases line up with TRBD1. The CDR3 covers 16 residues. Germline V gene lookup returns CDR1 SGHNT and CDR2 YYREEE (reference sequence). The junction had 5 bases not matched to a gene; V was cut back by 0 bases and J by 2 bases. CDR3 in DNA: TGTGCCAGCAGCTTGGAAACAGGGGGCACCAACACTGAAGCTTTCTTT. Its translation: CASSLETGGTNTEAFF.

The gene calls are TRBV11-2 and TRBJ1-6; D remains unclear. V was trimmed by 3 bases and J by 6 bases, leaving 12 bases between them. The V gene's germline CDR1 is SGHAT and CDR2 FQNNGV. The CDR3 is made up of 15 amino acids. CDR3 region: CASSFSFRGNSPLHF. CDR3 coding DNA: TGTGCCAGCAGCTTCTCTTTCCGGGGTAATTCACCCCTCCACTTT.

The chain carries TRBV4-1 and TRBJ2-5; no firm D call. V lost 4 bases to trimming and J lost 4 bases, with 10 bases between them. This CDR3 has 13 amino acids. Germline CDR1 and CDR2: MGHRA and YSYEKL. The CDR3 loop is CASSRLLGETQYF. The CDR3 region has the DNA TGCGCCAGCAGCCGTTTACTCGGAGAGACCCAGTACTTC.

Only one count was recorded for this clone. J is TRBJ1-1 and V is TRBV30, with D possibly matching TRBD1 (6 bases). Germline lookup yields CDR1 GTSNPN and CDR2 SVGIG (reference sequence). The CDR3 is 14 residues long. The V and J ends lost 0 bases and 5 bases respectively, with 13 bases between them. The CDR3 protein is CAWSVIGQGTEAFF. In DNA form, the CDR3 reads TGTGCCTGGAGTGTAATAGGGCAGGGGACTGAAGCTTTCTTT. Drawing the rest from reference TRBV30 and TRBJ1-1, the complete variable domain is SQTIHQWPATLVQPVGSPLSLECTVEGTSNPNLYWYRQAAGRGLQLLFYSVGIGQISSEVPQNLSASRPQDRQFILSSKKLLLSDSGFYLCAWSVIGQGTEAFFGQGTRLTVV.

J is TRBJ2-1 and V is TRBV7-2; no firm D call. The CDR3 has 13 residues. Germline V gene sequence: CDR1 SGHTA, CDR2 FQGNSA. V was cut by 4 bases and J by 3 bases, with 7 bases left in between. The CDR3 region has the DNA TGTGCCAGCAGCTCTCCGTTCTACAATGAGCAGTTCTTC. Protein: CASSSPFYNEQFF.

The gene calls are TRBV2 and TRBJ1-1, with D hard to call. The CDR3 has 11 residues. Per germline, CDR1 SNHLY and CDR2 FYNNEI. The V gene lost 11 bases and the J gene lost 0 bases, with 7 bases spanning the gap. The chain's CDR3 is CAQRVNTEAFF. In nucleotides, the CDR3 is TGTGCCCAGCGGGTGAACACTGAAGCTTTCTTT.

The chain combines TRBV7-6 with TRBJ1-6; unclear D gene. Germline CDR1 reads SGHVS; CDR2 reads FNYEAQ. V was clipped by 9 bases and J by 4 bases, with 10 bases between them. The CDR3 covers 13 residues. The CDR3 coding sequence is TGTGCCAGTGGTTTTGAGTATAATTCACCCCTCCACTTT. It encodes CASGFEYNSPLHF.